This T cell receptor beta chain was identified in a study of CD8 T cells in ankylosing spondylitis. General observations from the study: As reported, disease-linked clones showed significant enrichment in matched ankylosing spondylitis synovial fluid. In reactive arthritis synovial fluid and blood, some motif variants had been reported before.

To note about this clonotype: Its antigen is undetermined.

The length of the CDR3 is 14 residues. Trimming pared 3 bases from V and 3 bases from J, leaving 11 bases between. Germline V gene data show CDR1 as MNHEY and CDR2 as SVGAGI. For TCR beta, libraries came from quantitative 5'-RACE with molecular barcodes. One entry per CDR3 protein results from TCRdb running MiXCR on the 5' RACE reads. The sample carries some 150,000 distinct CDR3 sequences, 40% to 50% recorded once. The clonotype originates from a male donor with ankylosing spondylitis. The chain links TRBV6-5 to TRBJ2-5; D unresolved. Material for sequencing was synovial fluid, either unsorted or a sorted T cell fraction (not recorded which). CDR3 residues: CASSYSGSKETQYF. The CDR3 bases are TGTGCCAGCAGTTATAGTGGTAGCAAAGAGACCCAGTACTTC.